This T cell receptor (beta chain) is drawn from a study of regulatory and conventional T cells in RAG deficiency. This clone appeared once. The data were produced by immunoSEQ multiplex PCR, yet TCRdb's version contains in-frame clones alone and is incomplete. This table holds around 33,000 clones, over 80% found once. V was clipped by 6 bases and J by 4 bases, with 7 bases between them. The CDR3 totals 12 residues. Germline V CDR1 and CDR2: MGHDK, SYGVNS. This sample also appeared in a second study, on regulatory T cells. That source adds: Primers: 52 TRBV forward and 13 TRBJ reverse. Regulatory T cells showed the strongest V-J pair restriction and V/J gene skewing among patient repertoires.

The TCR was taken from a human donor in good health. The chain carries TRBV25-1 and TRBJ2-1, with D possibly matching TRBD1 (5 bases). The sequenced sample was CD8+ T cells sorted from blood. This CDR3 is CASRRQYNEQFF. Written as DNA, the CDR3 is TGTGCCAGCAGAAGACAGTACAATGAGCAGTTCTTC. The variable domain in full, with the rest retrieved from reference TRBV25-1 and TRBJ2-1, is EADIYQTPRYLVIGTGKKITLECSQTMGHDKMYWYQQDPGMELHLIHYSYGVNSTEKGDLSSESTVSRIRTEHFPLTLESARPSHTSQYLCASRRQYNEQFFGPGTRLTVL.